The 27 T cell receptor beta chains below all came from one sample that was sequenced in a study of OX40 agonist ivuxolimab in advanced cancers. Only in-frame clones appear in the TCRdb table, and some are missing; sequencing was by immunoSEQ multiplex PCR. Found here are approximately 70,000 clones, approximately 81% of them singletons; the top ten hold roughly a sixth. The input for sequencing was CD4+ or CD8+ T cells sorted from blood, taken in a trial of the OX40 agonist ivuxolimab. These receptors were taken from an adult with an advanced solid tumor such as melanoma, head and neck, liver or kidney cancer.

This clone showed up just once. V gene TRBV5-1 combines with J gene TRBJ2-3; the match to TRBD2 covers 8 bases. The CDR3 sequence is 15 residues long. The V and J ends lost 0 bases and 6 bases, in that order; junction bases with no gene match: 6. Germline V lookup: CDR1 SGHRS, CDR2 YFSETQ. DNA of the CDR3: TGCGCCAGCAGCTTGGACGCGACTAGCGTCGATACGCAGTATTTT. As protein: CASSLDATSVDTQYF.

The chain carries TRBV5-4 and TRBJ2-1; D is unresolved. The CDR3 is 15 amino acids. Trimming removed 1 base at V and 3 bases at J, with 11 bases between. Germline assignment: CDR1 SGHNT and CDR2 YYREEE (reference sequence). DNA of the CDR3: TGTGCCAGCAGCTTGCCCAGCGCAGGCTACAATGAGCAGTTCTTC. Its protein product is CASSLPSAGYNEQFF.

This chain connects TRBV10-3 to TRBJ2-5; TRBD2 agrees at 12 bases. In germline, CDR1 is ENHRY, CDR2 SYGVKD. V was pared by 6 bases and J by 5 bases, with 7 bases of the junction left unmatched. The CDR3 spans 15 residues. The CDR3 DNA follows: TGTGCCATCAGCTCCACCGGGACTAGCGGGGAGACCCAGTACTTC. Its translation: CAISSTGTSGETQYF.

V and J are TRBV6-5 and TRBJ2-5, with D tentatively TRBD2 (5 bases). Trimming stripped 7 bases from V and 1 base from J, with 10 bases between. Looked up from germline, CDR1 is MNHEY and CDR2 is SVGAGI. The CDR3 runs 13 residues. CDR3 sequence reads: CASTPGFQETQYF. The CDR3 DNA follows: TGTGCCAGCACCCCGGGGTTCCAAGAGACCCAGTACTTC.

The chain links TRBV14 to TRBJ2-1, with 9 bases matching TRBD2. The CDR3 is 15 residues long. CDR1 and CDR2 (germline): SGHDN, FVKESK. Unmatched junction bases numbered 1, after V lost 2 bases and J lost 2 bases. CDR3 residues: CASSQIAGAYNEQFF. CDR3 DNA: TGTGCCAGCAGCCAAATAGCGGGAGCCTACAATGAGCAGTTCTTC. Full variable domain (rest looked up from reference TRBV14 and TRBJ2-1): EAGVTQFPSHSVIEKGQTVTLRCDPISGHDNLYWYRRVMGKEIKFLLHFVKESKQDESGMPNNRFLAERTGGTYSTLKVQPAELEDSGVYFCASSQIAGAYNEQFFGPGTRLTVL.

The rearrangement uses TRBV6-4 and TRBJ2-7; weak D call: TRBD2 (6 bases). Germline CDR1 and CDR2: MRHNA and SNTAGT. V was trimmed by 5 bases and J by 3 bases, leaving 17 bases between them. CDR3 length: 15 residues. CDR3 in amino acids: CASSNPGLIFYEQYF. CDR3 sequence (DNA): TGTGCCAGCAGTAATCCGGGACTGATCTTCTACGAGCAGTACTTC.

The chain is built from TRBV25-1 and TRBJ2-5; no firm D call. This CDR3 is built from 11 residues. The V end was cut by 6 bases, the J end by 4 bases, with 6 bases between. Germline values: CDR1 MGHDK, CDR2 SYGVNS. This CDR3 is CASRLGETQYF. CDR3 in DNA: TGTGCCAGCAGATTGGGAGAGACCCAGTACTTC.

This chain uses TRBV5-1 with TRBJ1-4, with 7 nucleotides matching TRBD1. Germline assignment: CDR1 SGHRS and CDR2 YFSETQ. Trimming cost V 0 bases and J 0 bases; bases outside gene matches: 11. This CDR3 has 19 residues. The CDR3 DNA is TGCGCCAGCAGCTTGGACAGGGGCTTGGTTGGTGCAACTAATGAAAAACTGTTTTTT. Translation: CASSLDRGLVGATNEKLFF.

This clone showed up just once. J is TRBJ2-1 and V is TRBV4-1, with TRBD2 identical over 10 bases. CDR1 and CDR2 (germline): MGHRA, YSYEKL. There are 19 residues in the CDR3. The V gene end was trimmed by 3 bases and the J gene end by 0 bases; junction bases not matched to a gene: 11. The CDR3 here is CASSHQREPSGSSYNEQFF. In DNA, the CDR3 is TGCGCCAGCAGCCATCAGAGAGAACCTAGCGGGAGCTCCTACAATGAGCAGTTCTTC.

This chain connects TRBV5-4 to TRBJ2-5, with D possibly matching TRBD1 (6 bases). The J call may be faulty, since TRBJ2-7 better matches the DNA end. The CDR3 is 15 amino acids. CDR1 and CDR2 from the germline V gene are SGHNT and YYREEE (reference sequence). The CDR3 DNA follows: TGTGCCAGCAGCTTGGAACAGGGTGAGAGGAACGAGCAGTACTTC. Translating it yields CASSLEQGERNEQYF.

This clone was observed once. CDR3 DNA sequence: TGCGCCAGCAGGAGTGGGGGACAGGGAGAGGAGGGCTACACCTTC. Its translation: CASRSGGQGEEGYTF. V usage is TRBV23-1 and J usage is TRBJ1-2, with TRBD1 matching over 9 bases. TRBV23-1 has ORF status, its function being uncertain. The CDR3 consists of 15 residues. The V gene end was trimmed by 6 bases and the J gene end by 8 bases; junction bases not matched to a gene: 13.

The chain links TRBV7-9 to TRBJ1-4, with TRBD1 identical over 8 bases. V lost 5 bases and J lost 8; bases outside the gene matches: 10. The CDR3 consists of 15 residues. Germline lookup yields CDR1 SEHNR and CDR2 FQNEAQ (reference sequence). This chain's CDR3 is CASSAGDRGWEKLFF. In nucleotides, the CDR3 is TGTGCCAGCAGCGCTGGAGACAGGGGTTGGGAAAAACTGTTTTTT.

J is TRBJ1-2 and V is TRBV11-2, with 7 bases aligning to TRBD1. Trimming removed 3 bases from V and 8 bases from J; junction bases left unmatched: 15. This CDR3 region has 16 residues. Germline assignment: CDR1 SGHAT and CDR2 FQNNGV. The DNA for the CDR3 is TGTGCCAGCAGCTTTGGTACAGGGGCAAACGTCGGAGGCTACACCTTC. It codes for CASSFGTGANVGGYTF.

This clone was seen only once. The V call is TRBV5-4, the J call TRBJ2-7; a weak D match, TRBD2 (5 bases). This CDR3 has 17 residues. Germline CDR1 is SGHNT and CDR2 is YYREEE (reference sequence). Trimming stripped 4 bases from V and 3 bases from J, with 23 bases between. The CDR3 sequence is CASSQVGVLQLRYEQYF. The CDR3 DNA reads TGTGCCAGCAGCCAAGTCGGGGTTCTGCAGCTCCGCTACGAGCAGTACTTC.

V gene TRBV29-1 combines with J gene TRBJ1-1; D gene uncertain. Germline V gene sequence: CDR1 SQVTM, CDR2 ANQGSEA. V was trimmed by 7 bases and J by 0 bases, leaving 12 bases between them. The CDR3 is made up of 13 amino acids. The CDR3: CSAKQNMNTEAFF. CDR3 nucleotide sequence: TGCAGCGCCAAACAAAACATGAACACTGAAGCTTTCTTT.

The chain joins TRBV6-5 to TRBJ1-1; unclear D gene. Germline CDR1 and CDR2: MNHEY and SVGAGI. The CDR3 extends over 14 amino acids. Trimming removed 6 bases at V and 4 bases at J, with 15 bases between. CDR3 residues: CASSAENWITEAFF. Written as DNA, the CDR3 is TGTGCCAGCAGCGCCGAGAATTGGATCACTGAAGCTTTCTTT.

The J gene is TRBJ2-1, the V gene TRBV5-1, with 10 nucleotides matching TRBD1. The CDR3 extends over 15 amino acids. CDR1 and CDR2 (germline): SGHRS, YFSETQ. V trimming: 0 bases; J trimming: 9 bases; junction bases outside the gene matches: 6. The CDR3 spells CASSLGQGAFVEQFF. The CDR3 DNA is TGCGCCAGCAGCTTGGGACAGGGGGCTTTTGTTGAGCAGTTCTTC.

The chain combines TRBV27 with TRBJ2-1; 10 positions agree with TRBD2. The CDR3 spans 15 residues. J gave up 6 bases and V 5 bases, and 7 bases lay outside the gene matches. Germline lookup yields CDR1 MNHEY and CDR2 SMNVEV (reference sequence). The CDR3 is CASSLTSGKSNEQFF. The CDR3 region has the DNA TGTGCCAGCAGTCTTACTAGCGGGAAGAGCAATGAGCAGTTCTTC.

The CDR3 coding sequence is TGCGCCAGCAGCTTGGGGAGGGATTTCTTAAGTGAAGCTTTCTTT. It encodes CASSLGRDFLSEAFF. This chain joins TRBV5-1 and TRBJ1-1; D not resolved. The CDR3 has 15 amino acids. Germline lookup yields CDR1 SGHRS and CDR2 YFSETQ. Trimming stripped 0 bases from V and 7 bases from J, with 16 bases between.

The V and J genes are TRBV7-6 and TRBJ2-2; 9 nucleotides agree with TRBD2. Germline lookup yields CDR1 SGHVS and CDR2 FNYEAQ. This CDR3 comprises 15 residues. J was trimmed by 7 bases and V by 2 bases; bases with no gene match: 5. The CDR3 DNA follows: TGTGCCAGCAGCTTACGCGGGAGGGGCGGCGGGGAGCTGTTTTTT. Encoded protein: CASSLRGRGGGELFF.

The chain combines TRBV4-2 with TRBJ2-3, with 14 bases lining up with TRBD2. V gave up 0 bases and J gave up 5 bases; unmatched junction bases: 7. CDR1 LGHNA and CDR2 YNFKEQ come from the germline V gene. This CDR3 has 18 residues. The CDR3 sequence is CASSQDNGGTSGRDTQYF. The CDR3 DNA is TGTGCCAGCAGCCAAGATAATGGCGGGACTAGCGGGAGAGATACGCAGTATTTT.

The chain links TRBV7-6 to TRBJ1-1; D gene ambiguous. With 1 base removed from V and 0 bases from J, the gap between germline ends came to 9 bases. The CDR3 spans 15 residues. Germline V CDR1 and CDR2: SGHVS, FNYEAQ. The CDR3 loop is CASSLEPALNTEAFF. CDR3 bases: TGTGCCAGCAGCTTAGAGCCGGCGCTGAACACTGAAGCTTTCTTT.

The rearrangement links TRBV27 to TRBJ1-2; 12 positions match TRBD1. V shed 6 bases, J shed 6 bases, and the junction held 8 bases outside the gene matches. Germline assignment: CDR1 MNHEY and CDR2 SMNVEV (reference sequence). The CDR3 contains 15 residues. In DNA, the CDR3 is TGTGCCAGCAGCTTTGGGACAGGGGGCGTTCATGGCTACACCTTC. This codes for CASSFGTGGVHGYTF.

The chain uses TRBV7-2 and TRBJ2-3, with 7 bases matching TRBD1. The CDR3 has 13 residues. The germline CDR1 and CDR2 sequences are SGHTA and FQGNSA. Trimming removed 2 bases from V and 12 bases from J; junction bases left unmatched: 8. The CDR3 loop is CASSLTGQPLQYF. The CDR3 region has the DNA TGTGCCAGCAGCTTAACGGGACAGCCTCTACAGTATTTT.

The chain has TRBV9 and TRBJ2-3, with D perhaps TRBD1 or TRBD2 (5 bases each). Per the germline V gene, CDR1 is SGDLS and CDR2 is YYNGEE. CDR3 length equals 15 residues. V was shortened by 3 bases and J by 2 bases, with 13 bases between the two germline ends. In DNA, the CDR3 is TGTGCCAGCAGCGCCCGGGACGGGGTCACAGATACGCAGTATTTT. Its protein is CASSARDGVTDTQYF. The full variable domain, completed using reference TRBV9 and TRBJ2-3, is DSGVTQTPKHLITATGQRVTLRCSPRSGDLSVYWYQQSLDQGLQFLIQYYNGEERAKGNILERFSAQQFPDLHSELNLSSLELGDSALYFCASSARDGVTDTQYFGPGTRLTVL.

The chain employs TRBV5-5 and TRBJ1-1; no clear D gene. Germline CDR1 and CDR2: SGHKS and YYEKEE (reference sequence). The CDR3 sequence is 12 residues long. Trimming removed 7 bases from V and 1 base from J, with 8 bases in between. CDR3 DNA sequence: TGTGCCAGCGGACTGCCGAACACTGAAGCTTTCTTT. Amino acids: CASGLPNTEAFF. Combining the CDR3 with reference TRBV5-5 and TRBJ1-1 gives the whole variable domain DAGVTQSPTHLIKTRGQQVTLRCSPISGHKSVSWYQQVLGQGPQFIFQYYEKEERGRGNFPDRFSARQFPNYSSELNVNALLLGDSALYLCASGLPNTEAFFGQGTRLTVV.

The chain couples TRBV7-9 to TRBJ2-4; 8 bases are a match to TRBD2. CDR1 is SEHNR, CDR2 FQNEAQ, per germline (reference sequence). Trimming took 0 bases from V and 3 from J; bases not matched to a gene: 4. CDR3 length: 16 amino acids. CDR3 coding DNA: TGTGCCAGCAGCTTAGCAGCGGGAGTCGGCAAAAACATTCAGTACTTC. This sequence encodes CASSLAAGVGKNIQYF.